The 3 T cell receptor beta chains in this list originate from one sample, sequenced in a study of cytomegalovirus exposure and HLA in healthy donors. This PCR relied on a set of 60 Vbeta primers and 13 Jbeta primers. Data came from immunoSEQ multiplex PCR; TCRdb stores just in-frame clones and leaves some out. The sample holds roughly 190,000 clones, over 70% seen once. Sequencing was done on a sample of PBMCs. These receptors all stem from a female donor in good health and CMV-seronegative.

This clone occurred a few times. This chain uses TRBV27 with TRBJ2-7; tentative D call: TRBD2 (6 bases). The germline V and J ends were trimmed by 3 bases and 5 bases, with 14 bases remaining between them. The CDR3 covers 14 residues. Germline V gene lookup returns CDR1 MNHEY and CDR2 SMNVEV (reference sequence). CDR3 sequence: CASSLSREFDEQYF. The CDR3 DNA sequence: TGTGCCAGCAGTTTGAGTCGGGAGTTCGACGAGCAGTACTTC.

The rearrangement uses TRBV7-2 and TRBJ2-3; D unclear. The CDR3 length is 12 residues. V was clipped by 5 bases and J by 5 bases, with 8 bases between them. Germline loops: CDR1 SGHTA, CDR2 FQGNSA. This CDR3 is CASSLQLDTQYF. The CDR3 DNA follows: TGTGCCAGCAGCCTCCAGTTAGATACGCAGTATTTT.

The chain carries TRBV7-9 and TRBJ1-1; a possible D gene is TRBD1 (5 bases). The CDR3 extends over 16 amino acids. Trimming left V 0 bases short and J 7 bases short, with 18 bases between. The germline CDR1 and CDR2 sequences are SEHNR and FQNEAQ (reference sequence). The CDR3, as DNA: TGTGCCAGCAGCTTAGCGGAGACAGACGTACGAGGTGAAGCTTTCTTT. It is translated as CASSLAETDVRGEAFF.